The 5 T cell receptor beta chains in this list originate from one sample, sequenced in a study of blood T cell repertoires in COVID-19. Measured with immunoSEQ multiplex PCR; TCRdb has only the in-frame clones, and not every one. The table records hundreds of thousands of clones, around 91% of them present only once. The sample taken for sequencing was PBMCs or T cells enriched from blood (not recorded which). These TCRs come from a man aged 25-45 years who had recovered from COVID-19.

The chain carries TRBV28 and TRBJ1-1; D is uncertain. The CDR3 spans 15 residues. Germline assignment: CDR1 MDHEN and CDR2 SYDVKM. With 2 bases removed from V and 1 base from J, the gap between germline ends came to 11 bases. CDR3 nucleotide sequence: TGTGCCAGCAGTTTACCCAGACAAGCGAACACTGAAGCTTTCTTT. Its translation is CASSLPRQANTEAFF.

This clone was seen just once. The CDR3 reads CASSQDRLGLGNYEQYF. The CDR3 nucleotides are TGCGCCAGCAGCCAAGATCGCCTGGGGCTTGGGAACTACGAGCAGTACTTC. The chain has TRBV4-1 and TRBJ2-7; possible D gene TRBD1, 5 bases. The V gene lost 0 bases and the J gene lost 3 bases, with 18 bases spanning the gap. This CDR3 is built from 17 residues. Germline V CDR1 and CDR2: MGHRA, YSYEKL.

The gene calls are TRBV3-1 (or the pseudogene TRBV3-2) and TRBJ1-3; no clear D gene. V lost 2 bases and J lost 4, with 12 bases in between. The CDR3 length is 15 residues. Germline CDR1 LGHDT, CDR2 YNNKEL (reference sequence). CDR3 amino acids: CASSQNPGIGNTIYF. The CDR3 DNA sequence: TGTGCCAGCAGCCAAAACCCAGGAATAGGAAACACCATATATTTT.

This sequence joins TRBV28 and TRBJ1-1, with D perhaps matching TRBD1 (6 bases). With 5 bases removed from V and 10 bases from J, the gap between germline ends came to 23 bases. CDR3 length: 15 residues. Germline CDR1 and CDR2: MDHEN and SYDVKM. In DNA form, the CDR3 reads TGTGCCAGCAGTCAGAACCGGGGGGCGCCAACGGTAGCTTTCTTT. This translates into CASSQNRGAPTVAFF.

This clone was seen only once. The rearrangement links TRBV7-6 to TRBJ2-3, with D unresolved. Germline lookup yields CDR1 SGHVS and CDR2 FNYEAQ. The CDR3 is made up of 12 amino acids. V was cut by 5 bases and J by 3 bases, with 6 bases left in between. The CDR3 sequence is CASSPNTDTQYF. The CDR3 nucleotides read TGTGCCAGCAGCCCAAATACAGATACGCAGTATTTT.